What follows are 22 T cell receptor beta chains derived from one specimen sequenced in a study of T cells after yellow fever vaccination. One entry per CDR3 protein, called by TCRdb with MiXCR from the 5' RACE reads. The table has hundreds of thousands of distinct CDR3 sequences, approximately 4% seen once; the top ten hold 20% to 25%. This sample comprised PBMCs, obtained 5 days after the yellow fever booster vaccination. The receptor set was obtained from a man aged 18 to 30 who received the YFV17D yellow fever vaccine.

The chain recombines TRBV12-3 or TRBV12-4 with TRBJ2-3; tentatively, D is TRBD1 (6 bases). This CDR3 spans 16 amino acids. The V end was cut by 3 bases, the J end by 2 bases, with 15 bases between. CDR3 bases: TGTGCCAGCAGTTTGGGCCAGGGGTTATACACAGATACGCAGTATTTT. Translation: CASSLGQGLYTDTQYF.

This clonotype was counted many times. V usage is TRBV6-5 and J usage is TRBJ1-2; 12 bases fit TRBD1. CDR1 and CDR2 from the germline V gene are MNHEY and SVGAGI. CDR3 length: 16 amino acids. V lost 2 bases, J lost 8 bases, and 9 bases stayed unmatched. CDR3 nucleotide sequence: TGTGCCAGCAGTTACGAGTGGGACAGGGGGCTGGGCGGCTACACCTTC. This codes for CASSYEWDRGLGGYTF.

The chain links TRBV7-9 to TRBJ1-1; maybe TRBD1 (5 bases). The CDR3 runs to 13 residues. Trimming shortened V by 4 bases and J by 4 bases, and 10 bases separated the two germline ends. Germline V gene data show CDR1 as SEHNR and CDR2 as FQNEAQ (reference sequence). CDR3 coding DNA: TGTGCCAGCAGCTCTCAGGGCCTCACTGAAGCTTTCTTT. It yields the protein CASSSQGLTEAFF. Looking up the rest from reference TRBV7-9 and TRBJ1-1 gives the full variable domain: DTGVSQNPRHKITKRGQNVTFRCDPISEHNRLYWYRQTLGQGPEFLTYFQNEAQLEKSRLLSDRFSAERPKGSFSTLEIQRTEQGDSAMYLCASSSQGLTEAFFGQGTRLTVV.

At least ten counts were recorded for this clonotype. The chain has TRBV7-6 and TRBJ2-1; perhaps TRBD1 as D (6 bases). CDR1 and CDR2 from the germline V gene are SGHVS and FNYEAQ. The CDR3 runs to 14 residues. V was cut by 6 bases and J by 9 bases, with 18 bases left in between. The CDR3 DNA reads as TGTGCCAGCAGTAAAACCCAGGGGTTTGGTGAGCAGTTCTTC. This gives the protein CASSKTQGFGEQFF.

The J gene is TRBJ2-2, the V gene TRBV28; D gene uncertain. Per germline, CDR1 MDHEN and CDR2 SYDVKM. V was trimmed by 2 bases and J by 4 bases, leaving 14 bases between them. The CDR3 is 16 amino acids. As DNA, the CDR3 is TGTGCCAGCAGTTTAACAGCCTCAACCCTCACCGGGGAGCTGTTTTTT. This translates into CASSLTASTLTGELFF.

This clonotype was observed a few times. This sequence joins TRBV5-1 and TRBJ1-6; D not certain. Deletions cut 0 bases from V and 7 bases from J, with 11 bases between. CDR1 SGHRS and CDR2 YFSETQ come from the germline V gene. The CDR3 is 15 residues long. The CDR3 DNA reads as TGCGCCAGCAGCTTGGAAACTACAGCCAATTCACCCCTCCACTTT. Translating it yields CASSLETTANSPLHF.

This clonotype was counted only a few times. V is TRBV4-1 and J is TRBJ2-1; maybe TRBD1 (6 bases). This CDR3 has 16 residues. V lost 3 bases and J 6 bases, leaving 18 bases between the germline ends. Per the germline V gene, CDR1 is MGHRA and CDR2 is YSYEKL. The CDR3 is CASSHDTRTVSNEQFF. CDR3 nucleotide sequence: TGCGCCAGCAGCCATGATACAAGGACAGTGTCCAATGAGCAGTTCTTC.

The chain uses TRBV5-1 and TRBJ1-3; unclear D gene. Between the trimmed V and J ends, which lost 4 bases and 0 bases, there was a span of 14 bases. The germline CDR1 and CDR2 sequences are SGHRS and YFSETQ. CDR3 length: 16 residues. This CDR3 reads CASSPHDGPSGNTIYF. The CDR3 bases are TGCGCCAGCAGCCCCCACGACGGACCCTCTGGAAACACCATATATTTT.

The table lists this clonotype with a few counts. The CDR3 DNA follows: TGTGCCAGCAGAACTGCGGACAGGAAGAACACCGGGGAGCTGTTTTTT. Protein: CASRTADRKNTGELFF. V is TRBV7-9 and J is TRBJ2-2, with 7 bases fitting TRBD1. The CDR3 contains 16 residues. V gave up 6 bases and J gave up 1 base; unmatched junction bases: 8. Germline CDR1 is SEHNR and CDR2 is FQNEAQ (reference sequence). The whole variable domain, filled in from reference TRBV7-9 and TRBJ2-2, reads DTGVSQNPRHKITKRGQNVTFRCDPISEHNRLYWYRQTLGQGPEFLTYFQNEAQLEKSRLLSDRFSAERPKGSFSTLEIQRTEQGDSAMYLCASRTADRKNTGELFFGEGSRLTVL.

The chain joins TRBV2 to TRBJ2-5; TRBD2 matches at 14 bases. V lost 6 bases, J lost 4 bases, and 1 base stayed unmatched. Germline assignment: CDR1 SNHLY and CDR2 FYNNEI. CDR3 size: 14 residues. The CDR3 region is CASRTSGGGETQYF. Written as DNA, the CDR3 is TGTGCCAGCAGGACTAGCGGGGGGGGAGAGACCCAGTACTTC. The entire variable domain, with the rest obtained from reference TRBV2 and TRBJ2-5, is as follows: EPEVTQTPSHQVTQMGQEVILRCVPISNHLYFYWYRQILGQKVEFLVSFYNNEISEKSEIFDDQFSVERPDGSNFTLKIRSTKLEDSAMYFCASRTSGGGETQYFGPGTRLLVL.

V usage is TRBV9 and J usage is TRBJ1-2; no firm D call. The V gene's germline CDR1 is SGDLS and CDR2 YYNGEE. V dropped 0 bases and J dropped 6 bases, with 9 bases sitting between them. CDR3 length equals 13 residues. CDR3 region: CASSVDGNDGYTF. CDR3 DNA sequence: TGTGCCAGCAGCGTAGACGGTAATGATGGCTACACCTTC. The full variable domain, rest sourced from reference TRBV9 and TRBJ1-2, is DSGVTQTPKHLITATGQRVTLRCSPRSGDLSVYWYQQSLDQGLQFLIQYYNGEERAKGNILERFSAQQFPDLHSELNLSSLELGDSALYFCASSVDGNDGYTFGSGTRLTVV.

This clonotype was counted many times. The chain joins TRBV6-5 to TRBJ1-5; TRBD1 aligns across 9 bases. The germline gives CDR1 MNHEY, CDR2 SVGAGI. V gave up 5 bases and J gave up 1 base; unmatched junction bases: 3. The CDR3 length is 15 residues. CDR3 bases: TGTGCCAGCAGTATCGGACAGGGGAGCAATCAGCCCCAGCATTTT. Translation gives CASSIGQGSNQPQHF.

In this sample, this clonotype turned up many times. CDR3 coding DNA: TGCAGTGCGCCTCGAGGGACTAGCGGCTCATTCACCGGGGAGCTGTTTTTT. This gives the protein CSAPRGTSGSFTGELFF. This chain connects TRBV20-1 to TRBJ2-2; 11 bases match TRBD2. Germline values: CDR1 DFQATT, CDR2 SNEGSKA (reference sequence). With 6 bases clipped from V and 4 bases from J, the junction kept 13 bases outside the gene matches. CDR3 length: 17 residues.

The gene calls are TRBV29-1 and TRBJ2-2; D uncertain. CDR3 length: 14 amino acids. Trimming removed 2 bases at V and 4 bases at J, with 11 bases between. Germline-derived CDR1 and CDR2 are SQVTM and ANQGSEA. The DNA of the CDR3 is TGCAGCGTTGAATCTGGGGTCGGCACCGGGGAGCTGTTTTTT. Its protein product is CSVESGVGTGELFF.

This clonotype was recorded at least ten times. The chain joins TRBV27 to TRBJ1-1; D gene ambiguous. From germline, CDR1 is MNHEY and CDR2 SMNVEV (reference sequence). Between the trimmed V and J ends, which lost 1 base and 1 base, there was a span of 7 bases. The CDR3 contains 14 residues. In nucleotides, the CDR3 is TGTGCCAGCAGTTTATATCCGGGGAACACTGAAGCTTTCTTT. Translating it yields CASSLYPGNTEAFF.

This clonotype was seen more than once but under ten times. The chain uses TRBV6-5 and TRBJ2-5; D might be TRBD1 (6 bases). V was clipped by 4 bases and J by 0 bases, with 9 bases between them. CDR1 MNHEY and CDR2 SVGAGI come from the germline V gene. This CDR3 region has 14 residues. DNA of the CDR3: TGTGCCAGCAGTTGGACAGCGGACCAAGAGACCCAGTACTTC. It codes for CASSWTADQETQYF.

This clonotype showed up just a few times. The CDR3 bases are TGTGCCAGCAGCGTAGAGGGACACACGGAAAACGAGCAGTACTTC. It codes for CASSVEGHTENEQYF. This sequence joins TRBV9 and TRBJ2-7, with D maybe TRBD1 (6 bases). The germline V gene has CDR1 SGDLS and CDR2 YYNGEE. V lost 0 bases and J 5 bases, leaving 15 bases between the germline ends. The CDR3 is made up of 15 amino acids.

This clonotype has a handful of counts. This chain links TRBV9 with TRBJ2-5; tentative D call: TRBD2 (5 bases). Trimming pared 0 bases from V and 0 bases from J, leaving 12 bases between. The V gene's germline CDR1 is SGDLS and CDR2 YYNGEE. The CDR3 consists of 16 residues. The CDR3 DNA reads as TGTGCCAGCAGCGTAGGAGCGACTACCCACCAAGAGACCCAGTACTTC. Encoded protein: CASSVGATTHQETQYF.

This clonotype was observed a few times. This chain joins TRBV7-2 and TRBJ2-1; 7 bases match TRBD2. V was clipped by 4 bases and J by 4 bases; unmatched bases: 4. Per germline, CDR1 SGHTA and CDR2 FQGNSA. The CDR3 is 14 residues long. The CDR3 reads CASSSGLVYNEQFF. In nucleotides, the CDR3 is TGTGCCAGCAGCTCTGGACTAGTTTACAATGAGCAGTTCTTC.

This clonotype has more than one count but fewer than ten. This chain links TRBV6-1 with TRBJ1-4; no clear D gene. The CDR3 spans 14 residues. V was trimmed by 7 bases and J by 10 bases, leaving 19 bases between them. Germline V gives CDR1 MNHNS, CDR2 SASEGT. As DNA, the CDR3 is TGTGCCAGCAATAAAGAACAGTCCTTGGCAAAACTGTTTTTT. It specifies CASNKEQSLAKLFF.

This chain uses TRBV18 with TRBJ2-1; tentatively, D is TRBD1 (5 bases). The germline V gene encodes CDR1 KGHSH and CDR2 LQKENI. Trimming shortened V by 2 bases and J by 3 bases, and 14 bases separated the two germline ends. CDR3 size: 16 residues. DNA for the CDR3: TGTGCCAGCTCACCATTTAGTCAGGGCCGCTACAATGAGCAGTTCTTC. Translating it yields CASSPFSQGRYNEQFF.

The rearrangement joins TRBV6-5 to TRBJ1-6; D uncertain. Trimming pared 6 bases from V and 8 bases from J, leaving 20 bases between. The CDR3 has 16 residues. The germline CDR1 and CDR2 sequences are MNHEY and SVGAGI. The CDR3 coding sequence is TGTGCCAGCAGGAAAGGAGGAGCTTCATCGTATTCACCCCTCCACTTT. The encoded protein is CASRKGGASSYSPLHF.